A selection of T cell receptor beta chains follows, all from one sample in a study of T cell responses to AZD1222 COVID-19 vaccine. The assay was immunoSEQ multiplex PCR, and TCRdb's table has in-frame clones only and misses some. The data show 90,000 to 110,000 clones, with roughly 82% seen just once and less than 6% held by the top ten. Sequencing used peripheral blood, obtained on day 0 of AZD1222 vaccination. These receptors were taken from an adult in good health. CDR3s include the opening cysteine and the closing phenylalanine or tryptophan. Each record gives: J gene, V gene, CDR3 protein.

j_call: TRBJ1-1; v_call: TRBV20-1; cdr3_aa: CSASGDRVFEAFF
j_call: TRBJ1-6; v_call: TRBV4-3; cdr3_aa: CASSQVGNRVGYNSPLHF
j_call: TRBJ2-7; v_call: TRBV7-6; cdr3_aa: CASSPGPNYEQYF
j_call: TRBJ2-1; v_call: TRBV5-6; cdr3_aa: CASSLSIAGVYNEQFF
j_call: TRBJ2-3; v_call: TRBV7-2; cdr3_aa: CASSVTSGGRTSTDTQYF
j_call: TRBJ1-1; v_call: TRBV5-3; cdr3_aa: CARSLGGARTGEDTEAFF
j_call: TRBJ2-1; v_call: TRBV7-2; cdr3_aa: CASSLASGDNEQFF
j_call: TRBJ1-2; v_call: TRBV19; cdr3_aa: CASSIDSAASNGYTF
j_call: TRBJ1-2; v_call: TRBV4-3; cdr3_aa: CASSQELLGGMSF
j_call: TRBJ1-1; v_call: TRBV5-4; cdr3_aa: CASSLYENTEAFF
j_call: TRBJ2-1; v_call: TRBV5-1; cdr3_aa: CASSLVLENNEQFF
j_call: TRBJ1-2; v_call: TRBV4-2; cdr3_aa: CASSQDPTGESYGYTF
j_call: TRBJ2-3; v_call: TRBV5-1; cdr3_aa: CASSRDSIDTQYF
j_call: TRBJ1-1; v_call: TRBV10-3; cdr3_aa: CAISREGGTEAFF
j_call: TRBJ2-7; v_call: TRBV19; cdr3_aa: CASSAGQASYEQYF
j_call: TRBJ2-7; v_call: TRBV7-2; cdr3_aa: CASSSVGSVGQYF
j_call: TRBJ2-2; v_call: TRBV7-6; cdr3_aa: CASSLGIATGELFF
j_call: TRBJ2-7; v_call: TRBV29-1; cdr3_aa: CSVEDRLYEQYF